The rows below give T cell receptor beta chains drawn from one sample of a study of radiation and T cells in renal cell carcinoma. Method: immunoSEQ multiplex PCR; TCRdb's copy keeps in-frame clones and lacks some. The sample holds some 150,000 clones; roughly 90% are singletons and the top ten take 10% to 15%. The input for sequencing was blood, taken from a patient whose treatment included radiotherapy and nephrectomy. The receptors stem from a woman in her 50s with renal cell carcinoma. Each CDR3 is given with its conserved first and last residue. D genes are given only for firm matches. Expanded clones are given a class, and other clones once, few, many or no size at all.

J gene: TRBJ1-6; V gene: TRBV9; clone size: .; D gene: .; CDR3 protein: CASRRGANSPLHF; CDR3 DNA: TGTGCCAGCAGACGGGGGGCGAATTCACCCCTCCACTTT
J gene: TRBJ2-7; V gene: TRBV2; clone size: .; D gene: .; CDR3 protein: CASTQNTYEQYF; CDR3 DNA: TGTGCCAGCACCCAAAACACCTACGAGCAGTACTTC
J gene: TRBJ1-4; V gene: TRBV6-6; clone size: .; D gene: .; CDR3 protein: CASSYVADEKLFF; CDR3 DNA: TGTGCCAGCAGTTACGTGGCTGATGAAAAACTGTTTTTT
J gene: TRBJ1-1; V gene: TRBV5-5; clone size: .; D gene: TRBD1; CDR3 protein: CASSLVLTGDTEAFF; CDR3 DNA: TGTGCCAGCAGCTTGGTTCTGACAGGGGACACTGAAGCTTTCTTT
J gene: TRBJ2-2; V gene: TRBV5-1; clone size: .; D gene: TRBD2; CDR3 protein: CASSQPAGGHTGELFF; CDR3 DNA: TGCGCCAGCAGCCAACCAGCGGGGGGTCACACCGGGGAGCTGTTTTTT
J gene: TRBJ2-2; V gene: TRBV9; clone size: once; D gene: TRBD1; CDR3 protein: CASSVGQGAIGELFF; CDR3 DNA: TGTGCCAGCAGCGTCGGACAGGGGGCGATCGGGGAGCTGTTTTTT
J gene: TRBJ1-1; V gene: TRBV29-1; clone size: few; D gene: .; CDR3 protein: CSGGQGGTEAFF; CDR3 DNA: TGCAGCGGGGGGCAGGGAGGAACTGAAGCTTTCTTT
J gene: TRBJ1-1; V gene: TRBV6-5; clone size: few; D gene: .; CDR3 protein: CASGNRVTEAFF; CDR3 DNA: TGTGCCAGCGGAAACAGGGTAACTGAAGCTTTCTTT
J gene: TRBJ2-2; V gene: TRBV6-5; clone size: .; D gene: .; CDR3 protein: CASSLDPAGGELFF; CDR3 DNA: TGTGCCAGCAGTCTGGACCCGGCGGGGGGGGAGCTGTTTTTT
J gene: TRBJ2-7; V gene: TRBV27; clone size: .; D gene: .; CDR3 protein: CASSAGIEQYF; CDR3 DNA: TGTGCCAGCAGTGCCGGAATCGAGCAGTACTTC
J gene: TRBJ2-1; V gene: TRBV7-9; clone size: .; D gene: .; CDR3 protein: CASSRLGGATYNEQFF; CDR3 DNA: TGTGCCAGCAGCCGATTAGGAGGGGCTACCTACAATGAGCAGTTCTTC
J gene: TRBJ1-3; V gene: TRBV11-3; clone size: .; D gene: .; CDR3 protein: CASSLRTGSGNTIYF; CDR3 DNA: TGTGCCAGCAGCTTAAGGACCGGCTCTGGAAACACCATATATTTT
J gene: TRBJ1-1; V gene: TRBV9; clone size: .; D gene: TRBD1; CDR3 protein: CASSAGQGNTEAFF; CDR3 DNA: TGTGCCAGCAGCGCCGGACAGGGAAACACTGAAGCTTTCTTT
J gene: TRBJ2-5; V gene: TRBV5-1; clone size: once; D gene: TRBD1; CDR3 protein: CASSLEGTGEETQYF; CDR3 DNA: TGCGCCAGCAGCTTGGAGGGGACAGGGGAGGAGACCCAGTACTTC
J gene: TRBJ2-3; V gene: TRBV7-2; clone size: once; D gene: .; CDR3 protein: CASSARMSSTDTQYF; CDR3 DNA: TGTGCCAGCAGCGCTCGGATGTCTAGCACAGATACGCAGTATTTT
J gene: TRBJ1-1; V gene: TRBV29-1; clone size: few; D gene: .; CDR3 protein: CSVHGVLYTEAFF; CDR3 DNA: TGCAGCGTTCATGGTGTTTTGTACACTGAAGCTTTCTTT
J gene: TRBJ1-4; V gene: TRBV11-1; clone size: once; D gene: .; CDR3 protein: CASSLTGGAATNEKLFF; CDR3 DNA: TGTGCCAGCAGCTTAACGGGGGGCGCGGCAACTAATGAAAAACTGTTTTTT
J gene: TRBJ1-2; V gene: TRBV15; clone size: .; D gene: TRBD1; CDR3 protein: CATSIYPGQGTLNYGYTF; CDR3 DNA: TGTGCCACCAGCATTTATCCGGGACAGGGAACCCTTAACTATGGCTACACCTTC
J gene: TRBJ1-4; V gene: TRBV30; clone size: .; D gene: .; CDR3 protein: CAWRGSGEKLFF; CDR3 DNA: TGTGCCTGGAGAGGCTCGGGTGAAAAACTGTTTTTT
J gene: TRBJ2-7; V gene: TRBV6-6; clone size: .; D gene: .; CDR3 protein: CASSGALGYEQYF; CDR3 DNA: TGTGCCAGTTCAGGCGCTCTGGGCTACGAGCAGTACTTC
J gene: TRBJ2-3; V gene: TRBV7-8; clone size: .; D gene: .; CDR3 protein: CASSLADRTTDTQYF; CDR3 DNA: TGTGCCAGCAGCTTAGCAGACAGGACCACAGATACGCAGTATTTT
J gene: TRBJ1-5; V gene: TRBV30; clone size: .; D gene: TRBD1; CDR3 protein: CAWSVGQGNQPQHF; CDR3 DNA: TGTGCCTGGAGTGTAGGACAGGGCAATCAGCCCCAGCATTTT
J gene: TRBJ1-4; V gene: TRBV7-9; clone size: .; D gene: .; CDR3 protein: CASSLAGDDEKLFF; CDR3 DNA: TGTGCCAGCAGCTTAGCCGGAGACGATGAAAAACTGTTTTTT
J gene: TRBJ1-1; V gene: TRBV7-6; clone size: .; D gene: TRBD1; CDR3 protein: CASSPGDRTGEAFF; CDR3 DNA: TGTGCCAGCAGCCCGGGGGACAGGACGGGTGAAGCTTTCTTT
J gene: TRBJ2-4; V gene: TRBV7-9; clone size: once; D gene: TRBD2; CDR3 protein: CASSPRSGGNIQYF; CDR3 DNA: TGTGCCAGCAGCCCCCGGTCGGGAGGGAACATTCAGTACTTC
J gene: TRBJ2-7; V gene: TRBV2; clone size: .; D gene: .; CDR3 protein: CASRDLLSYSYEQYF; CDR3 DNA: TGTGCCAGCAGAGACTTACTGAGTTACTCCTACGAGCAGTACTTC
J gene: TRBJ2-7; V gene: TRBV2; clone size: .; D gene: .; CDR3 protein: CASTRRDEQYF; CDR3 DNA: TGTGCCAGCACCAGGAGGGACGAGCAGTACTTC
J gene: TRBJ1-6; V gene: TRBV18; clone size: .; D gene: .; CDR3 protein: CASTENGNSPLHF; CDR3 DNA: TGTGCCAGCACCGAGAATGGAAATTCACCCCTCCACTTT
J gene: TRBJ1-3; V gene: TRBV19; clone size: .; D gene: .; CDR3 protein: CASSMRGITGNTIYF; CDR3 DNA: TGTGCCAGTAGTATGCGGGGGATCACTGGAAACACCATATATTTT
J gene: TRBJ1-4; V gene: TRBV5-4; clone size: .; D gene: .; CDR3 protein: CASSLPRQELNPTNEKLFF; CDR3 DNA: TGTGCCAGCAGCTTACCCCGACAGGAACTCAACCCAACTAATGAAAAACTGTTTTTT
J gene: TRBJ1-1; V gene: TRBV5-1; clone size: .; D gene: .; CDR3 protein: CASSLIAGRNTEAFF; CDR3 DNA: TGCGCCAGCAGCTTGATTGCAGGGAGGAACACTGAAGCTTTCTTT
J gene: TRBJ1-5; V gene: TRBV4-2; clone size: .; D gene: .; CDR3 protein: CASSQVGGPGPQHF; CDR3 DNA: TGTGCCAGCAGCCAAGTAGGCGGACCGGGACCCCAGCATTTT
J gene: TRBJ1-5; V gene: TRBV6-5; clone size: .; D gene: .; CDR3 protein: CASSSGRNNQPQHF; CDR3 DNA: TGTGCCAGCAGTTCAGGACGGAACAATCAGCCCCAGCATTTT
J gene: TRBJ2-2; V gene: TRBV20-1; clone size: few; D gene: .; CDR3 protein: CSARRGGELFF; CDR3 DNA: TGCAGTGCCCGGCGGGGTGGGGAGCTGTTTTTT
J gene: TRBJ2-1; V gene: TRBV9; clone size: .; D gene: TRBD2; CDR3 protein: CASSISGSYNEQFF; CDR3 DNA: TGTGCCAGCAGCATTAGCGGGTCCTACAATGAGCAGTTCTTC
J gene: TRBJ1-1; V gene: TRBV10-3; clone size: .; D gene: .; CDR3 protein: CATSPRGSGTEAFF; CDR3 DNA: TGTGCCACCTCACCTCGGGGAAGCGGCACTGAAGCTTTCTTT
J gene: TRBJ1-5; V gene: TRBV7-8; clone size: .; D gene: .; CDR3 protein: CASSLSGLHQPQHF; CDR3 DNA: TGTGCCAGCAGCTTATCGGGTCTACATCAGCCCCAGCATTTT
J gene: TRBJ2-5; V gene: TRBV19; clone size: .; D gene: .; CDR3 protein: CASTASNYVYF; CDR3 DNA: TGTGCCAGTACGGCCTCGAATTACGTGTACTTC
J gene: TRBJ2-2; V gene: TRBV4-3; clone size: .; D gene: .; CDR3 protein: CASSQSGPGELFF; CDR3 DNA: TGCGCCAGCAGCCAGAGCGGTCCCGGGGAGCTGTTTTTT
J gene: TRBJ2-3; V gene: TRBV5-5; clone size: .; D gene: .; CDR3 protein: CASSLERGTDTQYF; CDR3 DNA: TGTGCCAGCAGCTTGGAGCGGGGCACAGATACGCAGTATTTT
J gene: TRBJ2-7; V gene: TRBV7-2; clone size: .; D gene: TRBD2; CDR3 protein: CASSAGLAGAAYEQYF; CDR3 DNA: TGTGCCAGCAGCGCCGGACTAGCGGGGGCCGCGTACGAGCAGTACTTC
J gene: TRBJ2-1; V gene: TRBV6-1; clone size: .; D gene: TRBD2; CDR3 protein: CASSATSGGANEQFF; CDR3 DNA: TGTGCCAGCAGTGCGACTAGCGGGGGGGCCAATGAGCAGTTCTTC
J gene: TRBJ2-3; V gene: TRBV6-1; clone size: once; D gene: .; CDR3 protein: CASSAGPNYFSTDTQYF; CDR3 DNA: TGTGCCAGCAGTGCGGGTCCCAACTACTTTAGCACAGATACGCAGTATTTT
J gene: TRBJ1-6; V gene: TRBV7-8; clone size: .; D gene: .; CDR3 protein: CASRVGGSGNNSPLHF; CDR3 DNA: TGTGCCAGCAGAGTGGGGGGCAGTGGGAATAATTCACCCCTCCACTTT
J gene: TRBJ1-1; V gene: TRBV6-5; clone size: .; D gene: .; CDR3 protein: CASNNRVSTTEAFF; CDR3 DNA: TGTGCCAGCAACAACAGGGTCTCGACGACTGAAGCTTTCTTT
J gene: TRBJ2-7; V gene: TRBV7-2; clone size: .; D gene: TRBD1; CDR3 protein: CASRGTGAYEQYF; CDR3 DNA: TGTGCCAGCCGCGGGACAGGAGCCTACGAGCAGTACTTC
J gene: TRBJ2-6; V gene: TRBV5-4; clone size: .; D gene: TRBD1; CDR3 protein: CASSPGQGAPGANVLTF; CDR3 DNA: TGTGCCAGCAGCCCTGGACAGGGGGCGCCTGGGGCCAACGTCCTGACTTTC
J gene: TRBJ1-4; V gene: TRBV19; clone size: few; D gene: TRBD1; CDR3 protein: CASSGTENEKLFF; CDR3 DNA: TGTGCCAGTAGTGGGACAGAAAATGAAAAACTGTTTTTT
J gene: TRBJ2-2; V gene: TRBV6-1; clone size: .; D gene: .; CDR3 protein: CATITRNLNTGELFF; CDR3 DNA: TGTGCCACTATAACAAGGAACTTGAACACCGGGGAGCTGTTTTTT
J gene: TRBJ2-5; V gene: TRBV29-1; clone size: .; D gene: .; CDR3 protein: CSAMDKGETQYF; CDR3 DNA: TGCAGCGCCATGGACAAGGGGGAGACCCAGTACTTC
J gene: TRBJ2-7; V gene: TRBV6-6; clone size: .; D gene: .; CDR3 protein: CASSYRQGPYEQYF; CDR3 DNA: TGTGCCAGCAGTTATCGGCAGGGACCCTACGAGCAGTACTTC
J gene: TRBJ2-3; V gene: TRBV7-6; clone size: .; D gene: .; CDR3 protein: CASWTEGQSTDTQYF; CDR3 DNA: TGTGCCAGCTGGACTGAGGGACAAAGCACAGATACGCAGTATTTT